These 7 T cell receptor beta chains were sequenced from one sample in a study of T-cell memory formation after mild COVID-19. TCRdb ran MiXCR on the 5' RACE reads and lists one entry per CDR3 protein. The sample holds around 510,000 distinct CDR3 sequences, approximately 21% seen once. Sequences were obtained from PBMCs or a T cell subset sorted from them (not recorded which). The receptors shown here come from an adult woman who had mild COVID-19 (a few samples of this study predate the infection). Cell type and time point are not known.

This clonotype has just a few counts. The chain carries TRBV5-1 and TRBJ1-1; D perhaps matches TRBD1 (6 bases). V was shortened by 0 bases and J by 7 bases, with 16 bases between the two germline ends. Germline V gene data show CDR1 as SGHRS and CDR2 as YFSETQ. CDR3 length: 15 residues. The CDR3 reads CASSLADRMGGEAFF. DNA for the CDR3: TGCGCCAGCAGCTTGGCAGACAGGATGGGGGGTGAAGCTTTCTTT.

This clonotype was counted between two and nine times. The chain employs TRBV20-1 and TRBJ2-3; 13 nucleotides match TRBD2. With V trimmed by 6 bases and J by 7 bases, 19 bases remained unmatched. CDR1 is DFQATT and CDR2 is SNEGSKA in the germline V gene (reference sequence). This CDR3 region has 18 residues. As DNA, the CDR3 is TGCAGTGCCTTACCCCGTTCGGGACTAGCGGGACAAAGGAATACGCAGTATTTT. It yields the protein CSALPRSGLAGQRNTQYF.

The chain recombines TRBV24-1 with TRBJ2-1; TRBD2 matches 10 bases. The ends lost 5 bases at V and 8 bases at J; junction bases unmatched: 11. The CDR3 runs to 16 residues. CDR1 is KGHDR, CDR2 SFDVKD, per germline. CDR3 DNA sequence: TGTGCCACCAGTGGTCCTCTAGCGGGAGACGGCGATGAGCAGTTCTTC. This translates into CATSGPLAGDGDEQFF.

The rearrangement uses TRBV19 and TRBJ2-2, with no clear D. Germline assignment: CDR1 LNHDA and CDR2 SQIVND (reference sequence). The CDR3 is 14 amino acids. Between the trimmed V and J ends, which lost 6 bases and 0 bases, there was a span of 8 bases. CDR3 in DNA: TGTGCCAGTAGGCGTGCCTCGAACACCGGGGAGCTGTTTTTT. Its translation: CASRRASNTGELFF.

The chain carries TRBV11-3 and TRBJ2-7; TRBD2 matches at 8 bases. Germline lookup yields CDR1 SGHNT and CDR2 YENEEA. The junction had 14 bases not matched to a gene; V was cut back by 1 base and J by 6 bases. The CDR3 length is 17 residues. The DNA for the CDR3 is TGTGCCAGCAGCTTAGTTGGTCTAGCGGGCCCAGCGGGCGAGCAGTACTTC. Translation: CASSLVGLAGPAGEQYF.

The J gene is TRBJ2-7, the V gene TRBV25-1; a weak D match, TRBD2 (6 bases). CDR3 size: 16 residues. Germline V gene sequence: CDR1 MGHDK, CDR2 SYGVNS. Trimming pared 1 base from V and 3 bases from J, leaving 16 bases between. The CDR3 nucleotides are TGTGCCAGCAGTGAATCCGACGTCGGGACTGTCTACGAGCAGTACTTC. It translates to CASSESDVGTVYEQYF.

This clonotype has only a few counts. The chain is built from TRBV3-1 and TRBJ2-5; D is unclear. Trimming stripped 5 bases from V and 5 bases from J, with 15 bases between. The CDR3 runs to 14 residues. The germline V gene has CDR1 LGHDT and CDR2 YNNKEL (reference sequence). As DNA, the CDR3 is TGTGCCAGCAGCTTCAATCCCACCGGGGAGACCCAGTACTTC. It specifies CASSFNPTGETQYF.